This paragraph reports one TCR beta chain. What it binds is unknown. The data stem from a study of T cell responses to AZD1222 COVID-19 vaccine. General observations from the study: Females made up more of the donors, who were largely white British, and clonal diversity may have come out too low. The peak T cell response came first, and repertoires were sampled only after it.

Data came from immunoSEQ multiplex PCR; TCRdb stores just in-frame clones and leaves some out. The table includes roughly 150,000 clones, 75% to 95% detected once. This specimen consisted of peripheral blood, obtained on day 0 of AZD1222 vaccination. The receptor comes from an adult in good health.

The CDR3 is CASSWRLAGFNGQYF. DNA for the CDR3: TGTGCCAGTAGTTGGAGACTAGCGGGGTTCAACGGACAGTACTTC. The J gene is TRBJ2-7, the V gene TRBV19; 11 bases fit TRBD2. This CDR3 has 15 amino acids. Germline V lookup: CDR1 LNHDA, CDR2 SQIVND (reference sequence). The trim removed 5 bases at V and 10 bases at J, leaving 13 bases unmatched. The whole variable domain, remainder taken from reference TRBV19 and TRBJ2-7, is DGGITQSPKYLFRKEGQNVTLSCEQNLNHDAMYWYRQDPGQGLRLIYYSQIVNDFQKGDIAEGYSVSREKKESFPLTVTSAQKNPTAFYLCASSWRLAGFNGQYFGPGTRLTVT.